Presented here are 27 T cell receptor beta chains from one specimen sequenced in a study of cytomegalovirus exposure and HLA in healthy donors. With 60 Vbeta and 13 Jbeta primers, the PCR was carried out. The method was immunoSEQ multiplex PCR; TCRdb's version includes in-frame clones alone and lacks a portion of them. Seen here are approximately 74,000 clones, over 70% observed once, and the top ten hold roughly 7.2%. Sequences were obtained from PBMCs. These receptors were taken from a woman aged 40 to 50 in good health and CMV-seronegative.

The sample holds one count of this clone. The V and J genes are TRBV29-1 and TRBJ2-6; D is possibly TRBD2 (6 bases). CDR1 is SQVTM, CDR2 ANQGSEA, per germline. V was shortened by 5 bases and J by 0 bases, with 11 bases between the two germline ends. There are 15 residues in the CDR3. Here the CDR3 reads CSVTSGSSGANVLTF. The CDR3 bases are TGCAGCGTTACCTCCGGGAGCTCTGGGGCCAACGTCCTGACTTTC.

The V and J genes are TRBV15 and TRBJ2-7, with D possibly being TRBD2 (5 bases). V lost 3 bases and J 3 bases, leaving 9 bases between the germline ends. There are 13 residues in the CDR3. Germline values: CDR1 LNHNV, CDR2 YYDKDF (reference sequence). In DNA, the CDR3 is TGTGCCACCAGCAGGGACCGGGGCTACGAGCAGTACTTC. It translates to CATSRDRGYEQYF.

The chain has TRBV27 and TRBJ2-7; TRBD1 matches at 10 bases. From germline, CDR1 is MNHEY and CDR2 SMNVEV (reference sequence). The CDR3 is 15 residues long. V lost 4 bases and J lost 6; bases outside the gene matches: 9. CDR3 in DNA: TGTGCCAGCAGTTCGCCCGACAGGGGGCCTCCCGAGCAGTACTTC. It specifies CASSSPDRGPPEQYF.

The chain recombines TRBV7-9 with TRBJ2-1; 10 bases line up with TRBD2. Trimming cost V 4 bases and J 8 bases; bases outside gene matches: 14. Germline V gives CDR1 SEHNR, CDR2 FQNEAQ (reference sequence). The CDR3 contains 17 residues. CDR3 DNA: TGTGCCAGCAGCTCCACCTCTCCTAGCGGGAGACGAGATGAGCAGTTCTTC. It specifies CASSSTSPSGRRDEQFF.

The chain links TRBV7-3 to TRBJ1-1, with D hard to call. Per germline, CDR1 SGHTA and CDR2 FQGTGA. This CDR3 contains 14 residues. V gave up 0 bases and J gave up 1 base, with 6 bases separating them. This CDR3 is CASSLTSGNTEAFF. The DNA for the CDR3 is TGTGCCAGCAGCTTAACGTCCGGGAACACTGAAGCTTTCTTT. The variable domain in full, completed from reference TRBV7-3 and TRBJ1-1, reads GAGVSQTPSNKVTEKGKYVELRCDPISGHTALYWYRQSLGQGPEFLIYFQGTGAADDSGLPNDRFFAVRPEGSVSTLKIQRTERGDSAVYLCASSLTSGNTEAFFGQGTRLTVV.

In its sample, this clone was seen a few times. CDR3 nucleotides: TGCGCCAGCAGCCAAGGGGGGACAGGGTACGAAAAACTGTTTTTT. The encoded protein is CASSQGGTGYEKLFF. The V gene is TRBV4-3, the J gene TRBJ1-4; 9 nucleotides match TRBD1. The CDR3 loop spans 15 amino acids. Per the germline V gene, CDR1 is LGHNA and CDR2 is YSLEER. The V gene end was trimmed by 1 base and the J gene end by 8 bases; junction bases not matched to a gene: 5.

J is TRBJ1-1 and V is TRBV2, with TRBD1 matching 7 bases. Per germline, CDR1 SNHLY and CDR2 FYNNEI. V lost 4 bases to trimming and J lost 0 bases; unmatched junction nucleotides: 2. The CDR3 is 14 residues long. The CDR3 loop reads CASSVDRVNTEAFF. As DNA, the CDR3 is TGTGCCAGCAGTGTCGACAGGGTGAACACTGAAGCTTTCTTT.

In its sample, this clone was seen a few times. The J gene is TRBJ2-5, the V gene TRBV5-6, with a tentative D call TRBD2 (5 bases). The germline V gene encodes CDR1 SGHDT and CDR2 YYEEEE. This CDR3 region has 15 residues. Trimming stripped 0 bases from V and 1 base from J, with 10 bases between. CDR3 in amino acids: CASSLVAGSQETQYF. CDR3 bases: TGTGCCAGCAGCTTGGTTGCGGGTAGCCAAGAGACCCAGTACTTC.

The chain employs TRBV11-3 and TRBJ1-3; 7 bases map to TRBD1. Trimming removed 2 bases from V and 4 bases from J; junction bases left unmatched: 14. The CDR3 length is 18 residues. The V gene's germline CDR1 is SGHNT and CDR2 YENEEA. As DNA, the CDR3 is TGTGCCAGCAGCTTATTCGGTTTACAGGGGTTACGAGGAAACACCATATATTTT. This codes for CASSLFGLQGLRGNTIYF.

The chain recombines TRBV7-2 with TRBJ2-1; D gene ambiguous. Germline-derived CDR1 and CDR2 are SGHTA and FQGNSA. V was clipped by 4 bases and J by 8 bases, with 9 bases between them. This CDR3 region has 12 residues. The DNA of the CDR3 is TGTGCCAGCAGCTCCGGTTTGGATGAGCAGTTCTTC. This sequence encodes CASSSGLDEQFF.

This chain links TRBV19 with TRBJ1-4, with D possibly TRBD1 on 5 matching bases. The length of the CDR3 is 15 residues. With 4 bases removed from V and 6 bases from J, the gap between germline ends came to 15 bases. In germline, CDR1 is LNHDA, CDR2 SQIVND (reference sequence). DNA for the CDR3: TGTGCCAGTAGTAGGGGCAACACCGTGTATGAAAAACTGTTTTTT. Its protein is CASSRGNTVYEKLFF.

DNA of the CDR3: TGTGCCAGCAGCCGCCGGGGGGATACCCTCGGCACAGATACGCAGTATTTT. It specifies CASSRRGDTLGTDTQYF. This chain joins TRBV7-9 and TRBJ2-3; TRBD2 agrees at 7 bases. Looked up from germline, CDR1 is SEHNR and CDR2 is FQNEAQ (reference sequence). The CDR3 runs to 17 residues. After removal of 5 bases from V and 1 base from J, the junction contained 12 bases not matched to a gene.

In this sample, this clone turned up once. This rearrangement joins TRBV2 to TRBJ2-3, with TRBD2 identical over 9 bases. V was pared by 5 bases and J by 2 bases, with 5 bases of the junction left unmatched. CDR1 and CDR2 from the germline V gene are SNHLY and FYNNEI. This CDR3 is 15 amino acids long. DNA of the CDR3: TGTGCCAGCAGTCAGACTAGCGGATACACAGATACGCAGTATTTT. The encoded protein is CASSQTSGYTDTQYF.

J is TRBJ1-1 and V is TRBV27; possibly TRBD1 for D (6 bases). V lost 5 bases and J 7 bases, leaving 14 bases between the germline ends. This CDR3 is built from 13 residues. Germline loops: CDR1 MNHEY, CDR2 SMNVEV (reference sequence). The CDR3 is CASSVDQGIEAFF. CDR3 sequence (DNA): TGTGCCAGCAGTGTCGATCAGGGGATTGAAGCTTTCTTT.

The CDR3 sequence is CASRRGTSGNTIYF. Written as DNA, the CDR3 is TGTGCCAGCAGAAGGGGCACTTCTGGAAACACCATATATTTT. The V call is TRBV9, the J call TRBJ1-3, with D possibly matching TRBD1 (5 bases). V was clipped by 5 bases and J by 1 base, with 10 bases between them. Germline assignment: CDR1 SGDLS and CDR2 YYNGEE. CDR3 length: 14 amino acids.

CDR3 amino acids: CASSSRGWEHYNEQFF. CDR3 nucleotide sequence: TGTGCCAGCAGCTCCAGGGGTTGGGAGCACTACAATGAGCAGTTCTTC. The chain carries TRBV28 and TRBJ2-1; a weak D match, TRBD1 (6 bases). Germline V gives CDR1 MDHEN, CDR2 SYDVKM. The V end was cut by 6 bases, the J end by 3 bases, with 18 bases between. The CDR3 spans 16 residues.

CDR3 residues: CASSLQGDTEAFF. The CDR3 DNA is TGTGCCAGCAGCTTACAGGGGGACACTGAAGCTTTCTTT. This chain connects TRBV7-3 to TRBJ1-1; TRBD1 aligns across 7 bases. The J segment lost 3 bases and the V segment lost 2 bases, leaving 0 bases of the junction unmatched. The CDR3 covers 13 residues. The germline gives CDR1 SGHTA, CDR2 FQGTGA.

This clone was observed a few times. V and J are TRBV29-1 and TRBJ2-3, with 11 bases fitting TRBD2. This CDR3 contains 15 residues. V lost 7 bases and J lost 3; bases outside the gene matches: 9. The V gene's germline CDR1 is SQVTM and CDR2 ANQGSEA. The CDR3 loop is CSGSGRTSGTDTQYF. The CDR3 bases are TGCAGCGGTTCCGGGAGGACTAGCGGGACAGATACGCAGTATTTT.

CDR3 sequence reads: CATTRGLDNEKLFF. As DNA, the CDR3 is TGTGCCACCACCAGGGGTTTAGATAATGAAAAACTGTTTTTT. The V and J genes are TRBV6-1 and TRBJ1-4, with D perhaps TRBD1 (6 bases). CDR3 length equals 14 residues. The germline V and J ends were trimmed by 10 bases and 4 bases, with 16 bases remaining between them. Germline values: CDR1 MNHNS, CDR2 SASEGT.

The chain is built from TRBV12-5 and TRBJ2-2; D gene ambiguous. Germline lookup yields CDR1 LGHNT and CDR2 FRNRAP. The CDR3 has 14 amino acids. V was shortened by 1 base and J by 7 bases, with 10 bases between the two germline ends. The CDR3 coding sequence is TGTGCTAGTGGTTTGGCCCCAGGCGTCGGGGAGCTGTTTTTT. Amino acids: CASGLAPGVGELFF.

The rearrangement joins TRBV28 to TRBJ1-2, with 7 bases that match TRBD1. After removal of 4 bases from V and 3 bases from J, the junction contained 14 bases not matched to a gene. The germline CDR1 and CDR2 sequences are MDHEN and SYDVKM. The CDR3 length is 17 residues. The CDR3 loop is CASSSLRGYSPHYGYTF. CDR3 DNA: TGTGCCAGCAGTTCCCTCAGGGGGTACTCCCCACACTATGGCTACACCTTC.

The chain combines TRBV7-6 with TRBJ1-4; 7 bases are a match to TRBD1. CDR1 and CDR2 from the germline V gene are SGHVS and FNYEAQ. The CDR3 contains 15 residues. V shed 6 bases and J 8 bases; nucleotides not matched to a gene: 12. The CDR3 DNA follows: TGTGCCAGCAGTCACGGTGACAGGGATTGGGAAAAACTGTTTTTT. It translates to CASSHGDRDWEKLFF.

The chain recombines TRBV18 with TRBJ2-3, with TRBD1 matching 9 bases. Trimming cost V 5 bases and J 4 bases; bases outside gene matches: 7. Germline loops: CDR1 KGHSH, CDR2 LQKENI. The CDR3 runs 15 residues. Written as DNA, the CDR3 is TGTGCCAGCTCATCACAGGGGGCGCCCTCAGATACGCAGTATTTT. Translating gives CASSSQGAPSDTQYF.

The rearrangement links TRBV5-1 to TRBJ1-1, with a possible D match to TRBD1 (5 bases). Germline V gene data show CDR1 as SGHRS and CDR2 as YFSETQ. The CDR3 runs 12 residues. Trimming stripped 7 bases from V and 1 base from J, with 8 bases between. The CDR3 sequence is CASQGSNTEAFF. CDR3 coding DNA: TGCGCCAGCCAGGGCTCGAACACTGAAGCTTTCTTT.

The V call is TRBV19, the J call TRBJ2-2; 9 nucleotides line up with TRBD2. The V gene's germline CDR1 is LNHDA and CDR2 SQIVND (reference sequence). There are 17 residues in the CDR3. Unmatched junction bases numbered 11, after V lost 3 bases and J lost 6 bases. For the CDR3, the DNA is TGTGCCAGTAGTATCCAGGCCGGGACTAGCTCGTCCGGGGAGCTGTTTTTT. Protein: CASSIQAGTSSSGELFF. Variable domain in full (rest from reference TRBV19 and TRBJ2-2): DGGITQSPKYLFRKEGQNVTLSCEQNLNHDAMYWYRQDPGQGLRLIYYSQIVNDFQKGDIAEGYSVSREKKESFPLTVTSAQKNPTAFYLCASSIQAGTSSSGELFFGEGSRLTVL.

The chain combines TRBV5-4 with TRBJ1-4; D remains ambiguous. Germline V gives CDR1 SGHNT, CDR2 YYREEE (reference sequence). Trimming stripped 4 bases from V and 8 bases from J, with 18 bases between. CDR3 length: 15 residues. CDR3 coding DNA: TGTGCCAGCAGCCAGCCCGGGTCCGCGGGAGAAAAACTGTTTTTT. The encoded protein is CASSQPGSAGEKLFF.

The chain has TRBV4-2 and TRBJ1-6, with a weak D call TRBD1 (5 bases). Trimming removed 0 bases from V and 9 bases from J, with 12 bases in between. The V gene's germline CDR1 is LGHNA and CDR2 YNFKEQ. The CDR3 is 15 residues long. CDR3 nucleotide sequence: TGTGCCAGCAGCCAAGATCTAGGGGATGTTTCACCCCTCCACTTT. Translated: CASSQDLGDVSPLHF.